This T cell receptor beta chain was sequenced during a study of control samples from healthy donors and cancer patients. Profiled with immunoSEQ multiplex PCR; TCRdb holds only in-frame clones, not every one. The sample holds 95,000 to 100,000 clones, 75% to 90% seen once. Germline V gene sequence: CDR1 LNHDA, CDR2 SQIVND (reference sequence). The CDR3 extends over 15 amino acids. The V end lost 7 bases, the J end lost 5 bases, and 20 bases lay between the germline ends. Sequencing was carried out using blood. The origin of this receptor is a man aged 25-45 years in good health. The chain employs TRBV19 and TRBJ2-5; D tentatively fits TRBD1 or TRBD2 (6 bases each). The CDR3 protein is CASTARWGAGETQYF. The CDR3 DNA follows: TGTGCCAGTACCGCACGGTGGGGGGCCGGGGAGACCCAGTACTTC.